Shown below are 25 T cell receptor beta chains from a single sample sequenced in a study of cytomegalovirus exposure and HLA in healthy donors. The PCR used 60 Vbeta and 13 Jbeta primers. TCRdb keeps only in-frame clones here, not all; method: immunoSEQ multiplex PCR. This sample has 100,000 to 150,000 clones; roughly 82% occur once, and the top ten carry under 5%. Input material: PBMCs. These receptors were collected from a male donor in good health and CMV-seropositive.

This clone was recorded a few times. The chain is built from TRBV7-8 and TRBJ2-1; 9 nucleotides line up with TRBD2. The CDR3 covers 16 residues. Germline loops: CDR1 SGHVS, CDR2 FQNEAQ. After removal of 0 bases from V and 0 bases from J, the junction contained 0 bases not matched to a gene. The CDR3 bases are TGTGCCAGCAGCTTAGCTAGCGGGAGCTCCTACAATGAGCAGTTCTTC. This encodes CASSLASGSSYNEQFF.

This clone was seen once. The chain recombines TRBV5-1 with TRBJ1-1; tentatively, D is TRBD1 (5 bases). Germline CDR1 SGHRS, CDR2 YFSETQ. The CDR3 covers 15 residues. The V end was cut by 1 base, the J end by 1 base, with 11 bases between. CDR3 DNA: TGCGCCAGCAGCTTGCAGGGTAGCGGGAACACTGAAGCTTTCTTT. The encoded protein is CASSLQGSGNTEAFF.

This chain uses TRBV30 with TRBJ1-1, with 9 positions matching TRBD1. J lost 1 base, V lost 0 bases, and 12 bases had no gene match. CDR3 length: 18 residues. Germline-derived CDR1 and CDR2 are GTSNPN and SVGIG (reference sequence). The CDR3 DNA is TGTGCCTGGAGTGTACCTTCCGGGACAGGGAGGCGGAACACTGAAGCTTTCTTT. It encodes CAWSVPSGTGRRNTEAFF.

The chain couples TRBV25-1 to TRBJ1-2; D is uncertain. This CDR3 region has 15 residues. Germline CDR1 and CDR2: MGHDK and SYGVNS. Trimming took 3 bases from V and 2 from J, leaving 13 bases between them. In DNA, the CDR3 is TGTGCCAGCAGTGATATCCAGGCCGGCAACTATGGCTACACCTTC. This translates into CASSDIQAGNYGYTF.

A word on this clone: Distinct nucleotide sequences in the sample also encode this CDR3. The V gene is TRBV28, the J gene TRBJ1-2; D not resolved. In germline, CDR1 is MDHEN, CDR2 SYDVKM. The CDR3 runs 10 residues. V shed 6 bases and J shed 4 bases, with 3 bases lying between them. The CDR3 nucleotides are TGTGCCAGCAGCTCCTATGGCTACACCTTC. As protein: CASSSYGYTF.

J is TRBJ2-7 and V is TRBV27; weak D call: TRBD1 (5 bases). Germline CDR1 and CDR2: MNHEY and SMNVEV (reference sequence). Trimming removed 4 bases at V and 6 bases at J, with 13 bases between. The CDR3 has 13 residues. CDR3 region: CASSWKGLSEQYF. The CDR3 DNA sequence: TGTGCCAGCAGTTGGAAGGGGTTGTCCGAGCAGTACTTC.

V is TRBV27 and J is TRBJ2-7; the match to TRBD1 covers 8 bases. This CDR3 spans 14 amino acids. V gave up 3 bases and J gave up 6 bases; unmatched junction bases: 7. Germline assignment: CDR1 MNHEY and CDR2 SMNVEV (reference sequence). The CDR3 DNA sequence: TGTGCCAGCAGTTTGACAGGGGCGTTTAGCGAGCAGTACTTC. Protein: CASSLTGAFSEQYF.

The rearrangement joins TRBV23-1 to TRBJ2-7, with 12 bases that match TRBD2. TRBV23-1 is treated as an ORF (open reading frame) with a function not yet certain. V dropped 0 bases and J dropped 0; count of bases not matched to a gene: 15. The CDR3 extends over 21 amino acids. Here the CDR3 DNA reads TGCGCCAGCAGTCAATCGTACAAGACTAGCGGGAGCCACGGGAGCTCCTACGAGCAGTACTTC. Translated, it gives CASSQSYKTSGSHGSSYEQYF.

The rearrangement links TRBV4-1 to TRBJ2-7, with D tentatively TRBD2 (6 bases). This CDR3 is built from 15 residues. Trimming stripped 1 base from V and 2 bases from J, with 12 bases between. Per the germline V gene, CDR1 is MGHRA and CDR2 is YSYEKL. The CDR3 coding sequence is TGCGCCAGCAGCCAAGCGACTAGAACCCCCTACGAGCAGTACTTC. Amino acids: CASSQATRTPYEQYF.

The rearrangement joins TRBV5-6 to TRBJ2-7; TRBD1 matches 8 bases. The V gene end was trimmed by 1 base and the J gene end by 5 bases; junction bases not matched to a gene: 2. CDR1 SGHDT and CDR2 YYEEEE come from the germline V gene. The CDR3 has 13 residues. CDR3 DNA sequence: TGTGCCAGCAGCTTGTGGACAGGGAACGAGCAGTACTTC. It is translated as CASSLWTGNEQYF.

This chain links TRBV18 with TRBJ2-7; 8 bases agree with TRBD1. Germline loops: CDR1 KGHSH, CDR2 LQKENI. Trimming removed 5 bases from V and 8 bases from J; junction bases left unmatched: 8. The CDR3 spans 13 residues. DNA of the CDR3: TGTGCCAGCTCATCCACGGACAGGGAGAAGCAGTACTTC. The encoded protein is CASSSTDREKQYF. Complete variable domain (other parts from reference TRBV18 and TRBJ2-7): NAGVMQNPRHLVRRRGQEARLRCSPMKGHSHVYWYRQLPEEGLKFMVYLQKENIIDESGMPKERFSAEFPKEGPSILRIQQVVRGDSAAYFCASSSTDREKQYFGPGTRLTVT.

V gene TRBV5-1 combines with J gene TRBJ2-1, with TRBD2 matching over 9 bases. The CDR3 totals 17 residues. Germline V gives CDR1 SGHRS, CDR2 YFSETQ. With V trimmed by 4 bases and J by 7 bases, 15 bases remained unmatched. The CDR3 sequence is CASSPSGWAGGQNEQFF. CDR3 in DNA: TGCGCCAGCAGCCCTAGCGGGTGGGCGGGGGGGCAAAATGAGCAGTTCTTC.

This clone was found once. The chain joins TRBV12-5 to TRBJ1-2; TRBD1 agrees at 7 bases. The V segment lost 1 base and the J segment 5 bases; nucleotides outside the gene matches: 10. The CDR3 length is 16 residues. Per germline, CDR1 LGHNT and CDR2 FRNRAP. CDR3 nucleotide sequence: TGTGCTAGTGGTTTGGGGCGACAGGGTGGGACATATGGCTACACCTTC. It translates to CASGLGRQGGTYGYTF. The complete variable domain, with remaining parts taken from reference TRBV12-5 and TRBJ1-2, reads DARVTQTPRHKVTEMGQEVTMRCQPILGHNTVFWYRQTMMQGLELLAYFRNRAPLDDSGMPKDRFSAEMPDATLATLKIQPSEPRDSAVYFCASGLGRQGGTYGYTFGSGTRLTVV.

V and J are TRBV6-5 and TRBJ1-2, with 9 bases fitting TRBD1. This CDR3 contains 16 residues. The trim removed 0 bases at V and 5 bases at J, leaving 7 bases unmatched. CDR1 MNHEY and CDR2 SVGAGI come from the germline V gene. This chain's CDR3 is CASSYSGTGGRYGYTF. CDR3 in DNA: TGTGCCAGCAGTTACTCGGGAACAGGGGGCCGGTATGGCTACACCTTC.

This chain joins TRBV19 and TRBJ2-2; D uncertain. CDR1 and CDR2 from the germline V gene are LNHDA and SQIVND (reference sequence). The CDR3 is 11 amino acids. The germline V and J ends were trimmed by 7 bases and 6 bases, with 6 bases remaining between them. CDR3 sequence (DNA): TGTGCCAGTACCCATGCCGGGGAGCTGTTTTTT. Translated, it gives CASTHAGELFF.

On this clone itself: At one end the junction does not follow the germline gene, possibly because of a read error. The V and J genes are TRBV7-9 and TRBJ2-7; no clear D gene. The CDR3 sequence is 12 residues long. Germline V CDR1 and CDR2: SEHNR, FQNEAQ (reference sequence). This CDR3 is CSSSYSSYEQYF. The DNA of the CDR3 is TGTTCCAGCAGCTATAGCTCCTACGAGCAGTACTTC.

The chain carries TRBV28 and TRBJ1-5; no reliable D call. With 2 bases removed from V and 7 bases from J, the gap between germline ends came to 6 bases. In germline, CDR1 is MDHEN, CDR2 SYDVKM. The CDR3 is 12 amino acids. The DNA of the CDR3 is TGTGCCAGCAGTTTAGTCCAGCAGCCCCAGCATTTT. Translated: CASSLVQQPQHF.

The CDR3 region is CASSLAGEKDTQYF. The DNA for the CDR3 is TGCGCCAGCTCCCTAGCGGGGGAGAAGGATACGCAGTATTTT. The genes are TRBV5-1 and TRBJ2-3; TRBD2 matches at 10 bases. After removal of 7 bases from V and 6 bases from J, the junction contained 8 bases not matched to a gene. This CDR3 region has 14 residues. Germline-derived CDR1 and CDR2 are SGHRS and YFSETQ.

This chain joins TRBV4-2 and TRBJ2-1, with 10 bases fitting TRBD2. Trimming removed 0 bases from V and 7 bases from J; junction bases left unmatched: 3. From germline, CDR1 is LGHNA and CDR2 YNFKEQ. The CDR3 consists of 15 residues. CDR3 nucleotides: TGTGCCAGCAGCCAAGAGGGGACTAGCGTAAATGAGCAGTTCTTC. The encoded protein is CASSQEGTSVNEQFF.

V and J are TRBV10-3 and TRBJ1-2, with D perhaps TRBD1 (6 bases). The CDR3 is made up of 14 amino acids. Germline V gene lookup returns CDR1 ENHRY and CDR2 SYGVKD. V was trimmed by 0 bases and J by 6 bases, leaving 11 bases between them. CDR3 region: CAISESDSLDGYTF. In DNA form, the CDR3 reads TGTGCCATCAGTGAGTCGGACAGCCTAGATGGCTACACCTTC.

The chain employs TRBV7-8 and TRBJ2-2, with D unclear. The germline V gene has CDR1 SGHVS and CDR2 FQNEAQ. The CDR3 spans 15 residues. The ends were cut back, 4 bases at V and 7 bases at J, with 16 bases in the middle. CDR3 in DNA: TGTGCCAGCAGCTCCCTTAGTGGTATTCACGGGGAGCTGTTTTTT. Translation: CASSSLSGIHGELFF. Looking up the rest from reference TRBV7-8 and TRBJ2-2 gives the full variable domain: GAGVSQSPRYKVAKRGQDVALRCDPISGHVSLFWYQQALGQGPEFLTYFQNEAQLDKSGLPSDRFFAERPEGSVSTLKIQRTQQEDSAVYLCASSSLSGIHGELFFGEGSRLTVL.

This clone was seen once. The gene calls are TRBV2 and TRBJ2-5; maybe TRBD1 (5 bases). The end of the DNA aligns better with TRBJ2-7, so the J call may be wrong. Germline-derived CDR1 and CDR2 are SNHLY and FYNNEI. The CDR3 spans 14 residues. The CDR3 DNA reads TGTGCCAGCAGTGAACGACAGTTTAACTACGAGCAGTACTTC. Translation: CASSERQFNYEQYF.

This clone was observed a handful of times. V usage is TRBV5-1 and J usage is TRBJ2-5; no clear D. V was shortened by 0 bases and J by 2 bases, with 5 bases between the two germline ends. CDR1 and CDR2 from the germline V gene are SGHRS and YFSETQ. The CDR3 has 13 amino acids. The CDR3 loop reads CASSLAIQETQYF. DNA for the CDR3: TGCGCCAGCAGCTTGGCTATACAAGAGACCCAGTACTTC.

CDR3 nucleotides: TGTGCCAGCAGCTTCAGGCCCTGGGGCGAAGCTTTCTTT. It codes for CASSFRPWGEAFF. The V and J genes are TRBV7-9 and TRBJ1-1, with D possibly matching TRBD1 (5 bases). Germline V gives CDR1 SEHNR, CDR2 FQNEAQ (reference sequence). V dropped 3 bases and J dropped 8 bases, with 13 bases sitting between them. The CDR3 totals 13 residues.

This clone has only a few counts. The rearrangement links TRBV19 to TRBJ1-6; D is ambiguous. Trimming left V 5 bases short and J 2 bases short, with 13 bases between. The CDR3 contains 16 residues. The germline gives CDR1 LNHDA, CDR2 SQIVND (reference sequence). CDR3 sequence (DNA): TGTGCCAGTAGTTCACCCCCCGGGACCTATAATTCACCCCTCCACTTT. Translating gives CASSSPPGTYNSPLHF.